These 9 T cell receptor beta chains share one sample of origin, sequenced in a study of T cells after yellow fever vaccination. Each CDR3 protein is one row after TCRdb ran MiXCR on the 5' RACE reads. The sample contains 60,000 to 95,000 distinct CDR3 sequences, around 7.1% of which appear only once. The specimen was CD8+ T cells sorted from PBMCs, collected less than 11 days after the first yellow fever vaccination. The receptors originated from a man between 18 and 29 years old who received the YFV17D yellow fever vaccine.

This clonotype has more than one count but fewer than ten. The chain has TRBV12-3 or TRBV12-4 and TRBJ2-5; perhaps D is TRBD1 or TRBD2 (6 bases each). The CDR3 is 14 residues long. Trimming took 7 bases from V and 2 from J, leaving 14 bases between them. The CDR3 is CASKDEGGQETQYF. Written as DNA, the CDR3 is TGTGCCAGCAAGGACGAGGGGGGACAAGAGACCCAGTACTTC.

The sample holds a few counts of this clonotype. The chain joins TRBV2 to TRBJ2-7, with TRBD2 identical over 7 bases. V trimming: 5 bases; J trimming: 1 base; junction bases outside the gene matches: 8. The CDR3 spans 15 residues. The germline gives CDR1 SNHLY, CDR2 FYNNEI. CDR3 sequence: CASSRASGVSYEQYF. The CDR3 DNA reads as TGTGCCAGCAGTAGAGCCAGCGGGGTTTCCTACGAGCAGTACTTC. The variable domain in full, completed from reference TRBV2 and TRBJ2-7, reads EPEVTQTPSHQVTQMGQEVILRCVPISNHLYFYWYRQILGQKVEFLVSFYNNEISEKSEIFDDQFSVERPDGSNFTLKIRSTKLEDSAMYFCASSRASGVSYEQYFGPGTRLTVT.

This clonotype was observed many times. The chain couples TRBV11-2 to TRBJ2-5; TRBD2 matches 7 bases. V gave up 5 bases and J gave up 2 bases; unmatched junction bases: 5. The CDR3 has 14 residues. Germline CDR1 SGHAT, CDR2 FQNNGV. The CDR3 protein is CASSPGGVQETQYF. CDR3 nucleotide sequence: TGTGCCAGCAGCCCGGGGGGTGTACAAGAGACCCAGTACTTC.

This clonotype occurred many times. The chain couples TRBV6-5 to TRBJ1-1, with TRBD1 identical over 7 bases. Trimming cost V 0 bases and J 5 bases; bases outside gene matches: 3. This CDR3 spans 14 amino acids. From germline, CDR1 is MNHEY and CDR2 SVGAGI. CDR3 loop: CASSYSQGGTEAFF. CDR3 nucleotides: TGTGCCAGCAGTTACTCGCAGGGGGGTACTGAAGCTTTCTTT.

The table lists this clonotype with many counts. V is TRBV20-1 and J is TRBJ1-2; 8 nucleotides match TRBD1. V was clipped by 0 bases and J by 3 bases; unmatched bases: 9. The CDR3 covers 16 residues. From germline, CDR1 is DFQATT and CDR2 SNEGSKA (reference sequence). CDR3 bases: TGCAGTGCTAGAGATAGGGCCAGGGGGCAGGACTATGGCTACACCTTC. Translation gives CSARDRARGQDYGYTF.

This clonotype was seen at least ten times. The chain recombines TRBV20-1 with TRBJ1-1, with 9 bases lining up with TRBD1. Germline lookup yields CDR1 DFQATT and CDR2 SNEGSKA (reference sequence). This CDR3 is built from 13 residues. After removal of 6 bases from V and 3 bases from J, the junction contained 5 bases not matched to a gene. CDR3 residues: CSATGGLHTEAFF. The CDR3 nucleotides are TGCAGTGCCACAGGGGGCTTGCACACTGAAGCTTTCTTT.

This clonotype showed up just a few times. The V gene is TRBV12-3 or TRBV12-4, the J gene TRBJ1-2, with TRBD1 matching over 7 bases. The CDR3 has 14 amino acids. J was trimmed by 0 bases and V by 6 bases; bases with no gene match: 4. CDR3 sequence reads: CASSTTGTNYGYTF. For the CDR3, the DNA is TGTGCCAGCAGCACGACAGGGACTAACTATGGCTACACCTTC.

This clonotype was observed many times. CDR3 amino acids: CASSDFPSGASTDTQYF. DNA of the CDR3: TGCGCCAGCAGCGACTTTCCTAGCGGGGCTAGCACAGATACGCAGTATTTT. The V gene is TRBV5-1, the J gene TRBJ2-3; TRBD2 agrees at 9 bases. Germline V CDR1 and CDR2: SGHRS, YFSETQ. V lost 4 bases, J lost 0 bases, and 9 bases stayed unmatched. CDR3 length equals 17 residues.

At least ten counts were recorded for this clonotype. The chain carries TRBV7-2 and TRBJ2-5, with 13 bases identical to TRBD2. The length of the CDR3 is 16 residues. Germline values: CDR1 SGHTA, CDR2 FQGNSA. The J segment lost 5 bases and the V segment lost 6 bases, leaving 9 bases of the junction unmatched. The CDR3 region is CASRAGLAGARETQYF. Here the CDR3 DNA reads TGTGCCAGCAGAGCAGGACTAGCGGGGGCTCGTGAGACCCAGTACTTC.